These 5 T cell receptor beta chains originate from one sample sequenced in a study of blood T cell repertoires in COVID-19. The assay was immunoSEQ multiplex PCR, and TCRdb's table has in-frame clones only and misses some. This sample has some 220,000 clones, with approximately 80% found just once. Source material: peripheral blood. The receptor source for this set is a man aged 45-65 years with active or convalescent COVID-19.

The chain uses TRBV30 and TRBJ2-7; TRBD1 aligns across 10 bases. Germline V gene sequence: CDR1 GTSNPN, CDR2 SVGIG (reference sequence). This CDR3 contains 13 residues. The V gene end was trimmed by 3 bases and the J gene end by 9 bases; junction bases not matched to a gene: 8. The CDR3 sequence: CAWSPGTGEVQYF. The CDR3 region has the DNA TGTGCCTGGAGCCCCGGGACAGGGGAAGTGCAGTACTTC. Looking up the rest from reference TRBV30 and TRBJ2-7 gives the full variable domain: SQTIHQWPATLVQPVGSPLSLECTVEGTSNPNLYWYRQAAGRGLQLLFYSVGIGQISSEVPQNLSASRPQDRQFILSSKKLLLSDSGFYLCAWSPGTGEVQYFGPGTRLTVT.

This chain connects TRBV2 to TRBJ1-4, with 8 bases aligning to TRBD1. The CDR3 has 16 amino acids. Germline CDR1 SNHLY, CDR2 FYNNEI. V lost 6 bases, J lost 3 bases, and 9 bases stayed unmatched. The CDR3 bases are TGTGCCAGCAGCCCCCTGGGGGGACAGGCTAATGAAAAACTGTTTTTT. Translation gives CASSPLGGQANEKLFF.

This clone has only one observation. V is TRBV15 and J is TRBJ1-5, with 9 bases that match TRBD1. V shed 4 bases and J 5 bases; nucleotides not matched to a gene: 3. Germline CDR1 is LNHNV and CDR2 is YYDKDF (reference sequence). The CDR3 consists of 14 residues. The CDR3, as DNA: TGTGCCACCAGCATTACAGGGGGCTATCAGCCCCAGCATTTT. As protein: CATSITGGYQPQHF.

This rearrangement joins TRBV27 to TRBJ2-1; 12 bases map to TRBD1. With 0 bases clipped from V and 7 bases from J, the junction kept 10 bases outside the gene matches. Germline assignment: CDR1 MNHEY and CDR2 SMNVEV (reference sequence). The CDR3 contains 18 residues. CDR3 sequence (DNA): TGTGCCAGCAGTTTATCCGGTTTGGGACAGGGGGCGAGTAATGAGCAGTTCTTC. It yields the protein CASSLSGLGQGASNEQFF.

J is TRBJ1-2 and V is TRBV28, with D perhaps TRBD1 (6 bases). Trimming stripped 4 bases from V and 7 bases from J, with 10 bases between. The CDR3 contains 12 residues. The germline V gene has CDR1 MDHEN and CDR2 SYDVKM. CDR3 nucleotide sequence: TGTGCCAGCAGTTCCCCGGACAGTGGCTACACCTTC. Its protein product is CASSSPDSGYTF.